These T cell receptor beta chains were read from a single sample in a study of cytomegalovirus exposure and HLA in healthy donors. Repertoires were generated with immunoSEQ multiplex PCR, while TCRdb's copy carries only in-frame clones and drops some. The sample carries some 200,000 clones, about 79% recorded once. Sequencing was done on a sample of PBMCs. The source is a woman between 50 and 59 years old in good health and CMV-seronegative. CDR3s include the opening cysteine and the closing phenylalanine or tryptophan. Each record gives: D gene, V gene, J gene, clone size, CDR3 DNA, CDR3 protein. D genes are given only for firm matches. Clone size is stated in some rows and not others, as once, few, many or a class when expanded.

TRBD1	TRBV6-5	TRBJ2-7	NA	TGTGCCAGCGCCCAACAGGGGGGTTACGAGCAGTACTTC	CASAQQGGYEQYF
TRBD2	TRBV19	TRBJ2-7	NA	TGTGCCAGTAGTATAAGGGAGGGCTACGAGCAGTACTTC	CASSIREGYEQYF
TRBD1	TRBV7-2	TRBJ2-7	NA	TGTGCCAGCAGCTTAACCGGGACAGCTTTCCACGAGCAGTACTTC	CASSLTGTAFHEQYF
NA	TRBV29-1	TRBJ1-2	NA	TGCAGCGTTGAGGAGGGGCCCCCTAACTATGGCTACACCTTC	CSVEEGPPNYGYTF
NA	TRBV29-1	TRBJ2-7	NA	TGCAGCGTTGAAGATCTTGTCGGGGAGCAGTACTTC	CSVEDLVGEQYF
TRBD1	TRBV28	TRBJ1-5	NA	TGTGCCAGCAGTCCGAGGACAGGGCGTAGCAATCAGCCCCAGCATTTT	CASSPRTGRSNQPQHF
NA	TRBV6-5	TRBJ2-4	once	TGTGCCAGCGGGAGACAAAGAAACATTCAGTACTTC	CASGRQRNIQYF
NA	TRBV18	TRBJ2-5	NA	TGTGCCAGCTCACCATACCTACAGAAAGAGACCCAGTACTTC	CASSPYLQKETQYF
TRBD1	TRBV19	TRBJ2-6	NA	TGTGCCAGTAAGGGGACAGGGGAGCCTGGGGCCAACGTCCTGACTTTC	CASKGTGEPGANVLTF
TRBD2	TRBV9	TRBJ2-1	NA	TGTGCCAGCAGCGTAGACTCTAGCGGGAGTGTGGTGAATGAGCAGTTCTTC	CASSVDSSGSVVNEQFF
TRBD2	TRBV7-7	TRBJ2-5	few	TGTGCCAGCAGCTCTGGACTAGCGGGGCCAGAGACCCAGTACTTC	CASSSGLAGPETQYF
TRBD1	TRBV28	TRBJ1-5	few	TGTGCCAGCAGCTGGGCGAAGGGGGCCTACCAAGAGCCCCAGCATTTT	CASSWAKGAYQEPQHF
TRBD1	TRBV6-5	TRBJ1-5	medium-sized	TGTGCCAGCAGTTATGGACAGGGGATCCAGCCCCAGCATTTT	CASSYGQGIQPQHF
TRBD2	TRBV2	TRBJ2-7	NA	TGTGCCAGCAGTGAAGGGGTTTTAGCGGGAGAGGACTACGAGCAGTACTTC	CASSEGVLAGEDYEQYF
NA	TRBV25-1	TRBJ2-5	NA	TGTGCCAGCAGTGACCCAGGGAGGGAGACCCAGTACTTC	CASSDPGRETQYF
TRBD1	TRBV28	TRBJ2-2	NA	TGTGCCAGCAGTTTAGGGGCCCTCGGGTGGAACAGGGGGTACACCGGGGAGCTGTTTTTT	CASSLGALGWNRGYTGELFF
NA	TRBV6-5	TRBJ2-7	once	TGTGCCACCACAATGACAGGCCTACGTGAGCAGTACTTC	CATTMTGLREQYF
TRBD2	TRBV7-3	TRBJ2-3	NA	TGTGCCAGCAGCTCACAAGCCGGGACTAGCAGCACAGATACGCAGTATTTT	CASSSQAGTSSTDTQYF
TRBD2	TRBV27	TRBJ2-1	NA	TGTGCCAGCAGTTTATTAGTAGCGGGAGTTTCTGAGCAGTTCTTC	CASSLLVAGVSEQFF
TRBD2	TRBV28	TRBJ2-1	NA	TGTGCCAGCAGTTTACTAGCGGGAAACAATGAGCAGTTCTTC	CASSLLAGNNEQFF
NA	TRBV5-6	TRBJ1-1	few	TGTGCCAGCAGCCTCGACAGTTGGAACACTGAAGCTTTCTTT	CASSLDSWNTEAFF
TRBD1	TRBV6-5	TRBJ1-5	NA	TGTGCCAGCAGTGGGACAGCTAATCAGCCCCAGCATTTT	CASSGTANQPQHF
TRBD1	TRBV25-1	TRBJ2-3	NA	TGTGCCAGCAGTGAGATCGGGGACAGGTTCACAGATACGCAGTATTTT	CASSEIGDRFTDTQYF
NA	TRBV21-1	TRBJ2-5	NA	TGTGCCAGCAGCAAAGAGGCAGGGAGGGAGACCCAGTACTTC	CASSKEAGRETQYF
TRBD2	TRBV5-1	TRBJ2-3	few	TGCGCCAGCAGCCTCGCCCGCGCGGGACTAGCGGGAGTTGGAAATACGCAGTATTTT	CASSLARAGLAGVGNTQYF
TRBD2	TRBV19	TRBJ2-5	once	TGTGCCAGTAGTGGACTAGCGGGATTCGGGGCAGAGACCCAGTACTTC	CASSGLAGFGAETQYF
TRBD1	TRBV5-1	TRBJ2-7	NA	TGCGCCAGCAGCTTGGGGACAGGGGTTCTCGACGAGCAGTACTTC	CASSLGTGVLDEQYF
NA	TRBV5-6	TRBJ1-4	NA	TGTGCCAGCAGCGCCCGGGGTCAAGGGGAAAAACTGTTTTTT	CASSARGQGEKLFF
NA	TRBV10-3	TRBJ2-7	NA	TGTGCCACCAGGGGTGACAACCTCCGCTACGAGCAGTACTTC	CATRGDNLRYEQYF
NA	TRBV20-1	TRBJ2-3	NA	TGCAGTGCCAGGGGAGATACGCAGTATTTT	CSARGDTQYF
TRBD1	TRBV19	TRBJ2-1	NA	TGTGCCAGTAGTATCGGGACAGGGTCTGCCGGCTCCTACAATGAGCAGTTCTTC	CASSIGTGSAGSYNEQFF
NA	TRBV2	TRBJ1-1	few	TGTGCCAGCAACCCGTACACAACTGAAGCTTTCTTT	CASNPYTTEAFF
TRBD1	TRBV6-6	TRBJ1-1	NA	TGTGCCAGCAGTTACCCTAACAGGGGCCAAAACACTGAAGCTTTCTTT	CASSYPNRGQNTEAFF
TRBD1	TRBV18	TRBJ1-1	once	TGTGCCAGCTCACCACCAGAACAGGGGGTACATACTGAAGCTTTCTTT	CASSPPEQGVHTEAFF
NA	TRBV4-2	TRBJ1-6	NA	TGTGCCAGCAGCCCCCACCAAGGACAGTTTAATTCACCCCTCCACTTT	CASSPHQGQFNSPLHF
TRBD1	TRBV4-3	TRBJ2-1	few	TGCGCCAGCAGCCAACGGACAGGGGAGGGCAATGAGCAGTTCTTC	CASSQRTGEGNEQFF